These T cell receptor beta chains were read from a single sample in a study of blood T cell repertoires in COVID-19. TCRdb keeps only in-frame clones here, not all; method: immunoSEQ multiplex PCR. The data show 220,000 or so clones, less than 90% seen once. Sequenced sample: peripheral blood. All receptors derive from a woman aged 55-69 years who had recovered from COVID-19. The CDR3 runs from the conserved cysteine through the conserved F or W. The D gene is left open where the match is weak. A clone size is listed for some rows: how often the clone was seen (once, few, many), or a class if it is expanded.

CASSRSQGNTEAFF	TGCGCCAGCAGTCGGTCACAGGGGAACACTGAAGCTTTCTTT	.	few	TRBV5-1	TRBJ1-1
CASRAGQTNQPQHF	TGTGCCAGTAGGGCGGGACAGACGAATCAGCCCCAGCATTTT	TRBD1	.	TRBV19	TRBJ1-5
CAISETGTGPYTQYF	TGTGCCATCAGTGAGACGGGGACAGGGCCTTATACGCAGTATTTT	TRBD1	.	TRBV10-3	TRBJ2-3
CASSQQGIGNQPQHF	TGTGCCAGCAGTCAACAGGGAATCGGCAATCAGCCCCAGCATTTT	.	.	TRBV6-5	TRBJ1-5
CASSLVPGNTIYF	TGTGCCAGCAGCTTGGTTCCGGGAAACACCATATATTTT	.	.	TRBV5-5	TRBJ1-3
CASSEAGGTDTQYF	TGCGCCAGCAGTGAGGCTGGGGGGACAGATACGCAGTATTTT	.	.	TRBV10-2	TRBJ2-3
CASSQDSTVTQYF	TGTGCCAGCAGCCAAGATTCAACGGTTACGCAGTATTTT	.	.	TRBV3-1/TRBV3-2	TRBJ2-3
CAWKQVSRQPYEQYF	TGTGCCTGGAAACAGGTTTCCAGACAGCCCTACGAGCAGTACTTC	.	few	TRBV30	TRBJ2-7
CASSPNPPGGNEQFF	TGTGCCAGCTCACCCAACCCACCCGGGGGTAATGAGCAGTTCTTC	.	.	TRBV18	TRBJ2-1
CASGWGAQARIAGELFF	TGTGCTAGTGGCTGGGGAGCGCAAGCCCGTATAGCTGGGGAGCTGTTTTTT	.	few	TRBV12-5	TRBJ2-2
CASSQRQGLRAFF	TGTGCCAGCAGCCAAAGACAGGGTCTGAGAGCTTTCTTT	TRBD1	.	TRBV5-4	TRBJ1-1
CASSLRSSGANVLTF	TGTGCCAGCTCACTTAGATCATCTGGGGCCAACGTCCTGACTTTC	.	few	TRBV18	TRBJ2-6
CAIRPSGTGDYGYTF	TGTGCCATCAGACCGTCCGGGACAGGGGACTATGGCTACACCTTC	TRBD1	once	TRBV10-3	TRBJ1-2
CASSLRPSGETQYF	TGTGCCAGCAGTCTCCGGCCCTCGGGGGAGACCCAGTACTTC	.	.	TRBV6-6	TRBJ2-5
CAISDGTSGETQYF	TGTGCCATCAGTGACGGGACTAGTGGGGAGACCCAGTACTTC	TRBD2	.	TRBV10-3	TRBJ2-5
CAWGGTGSLNTEAFF	TGTGCCTGGGGCGGGACAGGGTCACTGAACACTGAAGCTTTCTTT	TRBD1	.	TRBV30	TRBJ1-1
CASSVTGREAFF	TGTGCCAGCAGTGTAACAGGGCGAGAAGCTTTCTTT	.	.	TRBV7-9	TRBJ1-1
CASSGREEGEQYF	TGCGCCAGCAGTGGCCGCGAGGAGGGCGAGCAGTACTTC	.	.	TRBV10-2	TRBJ2-7
CASSLGGRGYNEQFF	TGTGCCAGCAGCTTGGGGGGCAGGGGCTACAATGAGCAGTTCTTC	.	.	TRBV5-8	TRBJ2-1
CASSKSRGNQPQHF	TGTGCCAGTAGCAAGTCCCGGGGAAATCAGCCCCAGCATTTT	.	.	TRBV19	TRBJ1-5
CASSLSEQPQHF	TGTGCCAGCAGTTTATCTGAGCAGCCCCAGCATTTT	.	.	TRBV28	TRBJ1-5
CASSLRGQAIPNQGTQYF	TGTGCCAGCAGCTTAAGAGGACAGGCGATACCAAATCAAGGGACCCAGTACTTC	TRBD1	once	TRBV7-9	TRBJ2-5
CASSTTGNEQYF	TGTGCCAGCAGCACCACAGGGAACGAGCAGTACTTC	.	.	TRBV11-2	TRBJ2-7
CASSYLTSEETQYF	TGTGCCAGCAGTTACCTTACTAGTGAAGAGACCCAGTACTTC	.	.	TRBV6-2/TRBV6-3	TRBJ2-5
CASSSTSGVYEQYF	TGTGCCAGCAGCTCGACTAGCGGGGTATACGAGCAGTACTTC	TRBD2	.	TRBV5-4	TRBJ2-7
CASSTRVTEAFF	TGTGCCAGCAGCACCAGGGTAACTGAAGCTTTCTTT	.	few	TRBV9	TRBJ1-1
CASSGIDRASGYTF	TGTGCCAGCAGCGGAATCGACAGGGCCTCTGGCTACACCTTC	TRBD1	.	TRBV9	TRBJ1-2
CASSQRLQGGTDTQYF	TGTGCCAGCAGCCAGAGGCTACAGGGAGGCACAGATACGCAGTATTTT	.	.	TRBV7-9	TRBJ2-3
CASSLAGTGSYEQYF	TGTGCCAGCAGCTTAGCCGGGACAGGGTCCTACGAGCAGTACTTC	TRBD1	once	TRBV13	TRBJ2-7
CASSHPGTGLSGYTF	TGTGCCAGCAGCCATCCCGGGACAGGGTTGAGTGGCTACACCTTC	TRBD1	.	TRBV5-4	TRBJ1-2
CASSLQGGYGYTF	TGTGCCAGCAGCCTACAGGGTGGCTATGGCTACACCTTC	.	.	TRBV3-1/TRBV3-2	TRBJ1-2
CASSGRLSTDTQYF	TGTGCCAGCAGTGGCAGACTTAGCACAGATACGCAGTATTTT	.	.	TRBV2	TRBJ2-3
CASSLGRRGDTEAFF	TGTGCCAGCAGCTTAGGTCGTCGGGGGGACACTGAAGCTTTCTTT	.	.	TRBV7-9	TRBJ1-1
CASRRSTALYNSPLHF	TGTGCCAGCAGGCGATCGACAGCCCTTTATAATTCACCCCTCCACTTT	.	once	TRBV5-5	TRBJ1-6
CASSLRAGGFYNEQFF	TGTGCCAGCAGTTTACGCGCAGGGGGGTTCTACAATGAGCAGTTCTTC	.	.	TRBV27	TRBJ2-1
CASSSRRTALNYGYTF	TGTGCCAGCAGCTCTCGGCGGACAGCACTAAACTATGGCTACACCTTC	.	.	TRBV5-4	TRBJ1-2
CASAHQGVSYEQYF	TGTGCCAGCGCGCACCAGGGGGTTTCCTACGAGCAGTACTTC	TRBD1	.	TRBV2	TRBJ2-7
CASSGTSGGSPLHF	TGTGCCAGCAGCGGGACGTCGGGGGGTTCACCCCTCCACTTT	.	.	TRBV7-9	TRBJ1-6
CASSPDGQGGTGELFF	TGTGCCAGCAGCCCAGACGGACAGGGGGGCACCGGGGAGCTGTTTTTT	TRBD1	.	TRBV7-9	TRBJ2-2
CASSSPGQGANTGELFF	TGCGCCAGCAGCTCGCCGGGACAGGGGGCAAACACCGGGGAGCTGTTTTTT	TRBD1	.	TRBV5-1	TRBJ2-2
CASSRSGTGGNTIYF	TGTGCCAGCAGCCGATCCGGGACAGGGGGAAACACCATATATTTT	TRBD1	.	TRBV7-9	TRBJ1-3
CSASNRVGNTEAFF	TGCAGTGCTAGTAACCGGGTGGGGAACACTGAAGCTTTCTTT	.	.	TRBV20-1	TRBJ1-1
CASSQPGGGGPQFF	TGTGCCAGCAGCCAACCCGGGGGCGGGGGGCCTCAGTTCTTC	TRBD2	.	TRBV3-1/TRBV3-2	TRBJ2-1
CSTRDRDTEAFF	TGCAGCACGAGGGACAGGGACACTGAAGCTTTCTTT	TRBD1	.	TRBV29-1	TRBJ1-1
CASSHPSPGTGELFF	TGTGCCAGCAGCCACCCCAGCCCAGGCACCGGGGAGCTGTTTTTT	.	.	TRBV3-1/TRBV3-2	TRBJ2-2